The 20 T cell receptor beta chains listed next were all sequenced from one sample in a study of tumor-infiltrating lymphocytes in primary liver carcinoma. Germline DNA was also extracted, with blood RNA taken from unsorted whole blood. Using a constant-region primer together with ProtoScript II reverse transcriptase, TCR beta cDNA was made from 500 ng of total RNA. Sequencing libraries for TCR beta derived from three nested multiplex PCR rounds that used slightly modified ARM-PCR. Both of the initial two PCR rounds ran for 10 cycles and employed TRBV1-TRBV30 forward primers alongside a C-beta reverse primer. TCRdb itself ran the multiplex PCR reads through MiXCR, one entry per CDR3 protein. The data show fewer than 250,000 distinct CDR3 sequences, with approximately 65% seen just once and approximately 7% held by the top ten. Sequenced input: peripheral blood. The receptor source for this set is a woman aged 60-70 years with primary liver carcinoma and hepatitis B virus infection.

The genes are TRBV6-2 or TRBV6-3 and TRBJ2-1, with 9 bases identical to TRBD2. V dropped 8 bases and J dropped 7; count of bases not matched to a gene: 9. CDR3 length equals 14 residues. Germline assignment: CDR1 MNHEY and CDR2 SVGEGT. The CDR3 region has the DNA TGTGCCAGCTCTAGCGGGAAGGTGGGGAATGAGCAGTTCTTC. Protein sequence: CASSSGKVGNEQFF.

In regard to this clonotype: Since the CDR3 does not end with the conserved phenylalanine or tryptophan, this likely comes from a read error. This chain connects TRBV11-1 to TRBJ2-1; tentatively, D is TRBD1 (6 bases). The CDR3 runs 16 residues. Germline loops: CDR1 SGHAT, CDR2 FQDESV (reference sequence). This chain's CDR3 is CASSLGGESSYNEQFL. The CDR3 DNA reads TGTGCCAGCAGTTTAGGGGGAGAGAGCTCCTACAATGAGCAGTTCTTA.

The V call is TRBV11-2, the J call TRBJ1-1; no reliable D call. This CDR3 has 15 residues. CDR1 and CDR2 (germline): SGHAT, FQNNGV. Trimming removed 7 bases at V and 2 bases at J, with 17 bases between. Written as DNA, the CDR3 is TGTGCCAGCAACTTTGAATCCGGCGGTAACACTGAAGCTTTCTTT. As protein: CASNFESGGNTEAFF.

On this clonotype itself: The junction departs from germline at one end; a sequencing error may be responsible. V usage is TRBV6-5 and J usage is TRBJ2-7, with D unclear. From germline, CDR1 is MNHEY and CDR2 SVGAGI. The CDR3 runs 14 residues. CDR3 sequence (DNA): TGTGCCAGCAGTTTCACCGGCGCCGGCTACGAGCACTACTTC. Translation: CASSFTGAGYEHYF.

With regard to this clonotype: This sequence may be a read error, since a much larger clone differs from it by one base. The missing conserved phenylalanine or tryptophan at the end of this CDR3 makes a read error likely. This chain uses TRBV6-1 with TRBJ2-7; 11 positions agree with TRBD2. V shed 7 bases and J 0 bases; nucleotides not matched to a gene: 5. The germline CDR1 and CDR2 sequences are MNHNS and SASEGT. This CDR3 is built from 15 residues. The CDR3: CASKKGLADSYEQYL. DNA for the CDR3: TGTGCCAGCAAGAAGGGACTAGCGGACTCCTACGAGCAGTACTTA.

This clonotype has just one count. The chain carries TRBV7-3 and TRBJ2-7; the D gene is possibly TRBD1 (6 bases). The V gene's germline CDR1 is SGHTA and CDR2 FQGTGA. With 1 base removed from V and 3 bases from J, the gap between germline ends came to 10 bases. There are 14 residues in the CDR3. The CDR3 nucleotides read TGTGCCAGCAGCTTAAGTCCGGACAGCTACGAGCAGTACTTC. Amino acids: CASSLSPDSYEQYF.

The sample holds many counts of this clonotype. The V call is TRBV4-1, the J call TRBJ2-7; tentative D call: TRBD1 (6 bases). Trimming removed 2 bases from V and 4 bases from J, with 18 bases in between. CDR3 length: 16 amino acids. The germline gives CDR1 MGHRA, CDR2 YSYEKL. The CDR3 DNA reads as TGCGCCAGCAGCCAACTTTACAGGGTCCACCCTTACGAGCAGTACTTC. It specifies CASSQLYRVHPYEQYF.

For this clonotype: A read error may produce the germline difference seen at one junction end. The chain employs TRBV11-3 and TRBJ1-1; D is ambiguous. The V gene's germline CDR1 is SGHNT and CDR2 YENEEA. CDR3 size: 14 residues. CDR3 loop: CVSSPVVESTEAFF. CDR3 in DNA: TGTGTCAGCAGCCCCGTTGTCGAGAGCACTGAAGCTTTCTTT.

The rearrangement uses TRBV6-5 and TRBJ1-4; perhaps TRBD1 as D (5 bases). There are 14 residues in the CDR3. Germline values: CDR1 MNHEY, CDR2 SVGAGI. Trimming stripped 6 bases from V and 5 bases from J, with 13 bases between. This CDR3 is CASRSHGTNEKLFF. The CDR3 bases are TGTGCCAGCAGGTCCCATGGGACCAATGAAAAACTGTTTTTT.

Regarding this clonotype: A much larger clone lies one base from this, so it may be a read error. This rearrangement joins TRBV6-5 to TRBJ1-2, with D maybe TRBD1 (5 bases). The germline CDR1 and CDR2 sequences are MNHEY and SVGAGI. The CDR3 covers 15 residues. The CDR3 coding sequence is TGTGCCAGCAGTTACGAGGGCGAGGGCCGAAGGGGCTACTCCTTC. Its translation is CASSYEGEGRRGYSF.

This clonotype was seen ten or more times. J is TRBJ2-7 and V is TRBV12-3 or TRBV12-4, with 7 bases that match TRBD1. This CDR3 has 14 amino acids. After removal of 6 bases from V and 5 bases from J, the junction contained 10 bases not matched to a gene. The CDR3: CASSRQGRIDEQYF. CDR3 DNA: TGTGCCAGCAGCCGACAGGGTAGAATTGACGAGCAGTACTTC.

This chain connects TRBV4-1 to TRBJ2-2; 11 bases match TRBD2. Germline loops: CDR1 MGHRA, CDR2 YSYEKL. CDR3 size: 15 residues. V lost 5 bases and J lost 3; bases outside the gene matches: 2. CDR3 protein: CASSYSGRDTGELFF. The CDR3 coding sequence is TGCGCCAGCAGCTATAGCGGGAGGGACACCGGGGAGCTGTTTTTT.

The chain joins TRBV5-1 to TRBJ2-5, with D unresolved. This CDR3 region has 11 residues. Germline CDR1 SGHRS, CDR2 YFSETQ. V lost 5 bases and J lost 1, with 3 bases in between. The CDR3 reads CASRVQETQYF. The DNA of the CDR3 is TGCGCCAGCAGGGTCCAAGAGACCCAGTACTTC.

About this clonotype itself: This could be a read error, since a much larger clone is one nucleotide away. This chain joins TRBV14 and TRBJ1-2, with D possibly TRBD1 on 5 matching bases. V shed 1 base and J shed 7 bases, with 13 bases lying between them. This CDR3 spans 14 amino acids. Germline values: CDR1 SGHDN, CDR2 FVKESK. The CDR3 DNA reads TGTGCCAGCAGCCAAGTAGGGGTTGGAGGTGGCTACACCTTC. Translated: CASSQVGVGGGYTF.

In its sample, this clonotype was seen once. This chain links TRBV11-2 with TRBJ2-1, with 13 bases lining up with TRBD2. The CDR3 is 17 amino acids. Germline lookup yields CDR1 SGHAT and CDR2 FQNNGV. After removal of 6 bases from V and 8 bases from J, the junction contained 13 bases not matched to a gene. The chain's CDR3 is CASSGRLAGGPGDEQFF. CDR3 nucleotides: TGTGCCAGCAGTGGGAGACTAGCGGGAGGACCGGGGGATGAGCAGTTCTTC.

This clonotype was seen once. One end of the junction is discordant with germline, which a read error may explain. The J gene is TRBJ2-3, the V gene TRBV20-1; either TRBD1 or TRBD2 may fit D (6 bases each). CDR3 length equals 15 residues. Germline values: CDR1 DFQATT, CDR2 SNEGSKA (reference sequence). Here the CDR3 reads CSARAGASEVDTHYF. CDR3 sequence (DNA): TGCAGTGCTAGAGCGGGGGCCAGCGAGGTAGATACGCACTATTTT.

The CDR3 nucleotides are TGTGCCAGCAGGCCGACTACAGGGCCGGGAAACATTCAGTACTTC. Amino acid sequence: CASRPTTGPGNIQYF. V is TRBV6-6 and J is TRBJ2-4; TRBD1 might be the D (6 bases). In germline, CDR1 is MNHNY, CDR2 SVGAGI (reference sequence). The CDR3 consists of 15 residues. The ends were cut back, 6 bases at V and 6 bases at J, with 18 bases in the middle.

This clonotype has a count of ten or more. The DNA of the CDR3 is TGTGCCAGCAGCTTGAACACCGCAGAAAAACTGTTTTTT. It specifies CASSLNTAEKLFF. This rearrangement joins TRBV5-6 to TRBJ1-4; no clear D gene. The CDR3 totals 13 residues. With 1 base removed from V and 8 bases from J, the gap between germline ends came to 9 bases. CDR1 and CDR2 from the germline V gene are SGHDT and YYEEEE.

This chain links TRBV18 with TRBJ2-7, with D maybe TRBD1 (5 bases). The CDR3 extends over 15 amino acids. V gave up 4 bases and J gave up 0 bases, with 13 bases separating them. The germline gives CDR1 KGHSH, CDR2 LQKENI. The CDR3 nucleotides read TGTGCCAGCTCACTTGGCCGGACACACTCCTACGAGCAGTACTTC. Amino acids: CASSLGRTHSYEQYF.

To note about this clonotype: A much larger clone is a single base away; this may be a read error. The chain links TRBV5-4 to TRBJ2-3; D uncertain. Germline CDR1 reads SGHNT; CDR2 reads YYREEE (reference sequence). The CDR3 runs to 15 residues. This CDR3 is CAGRRSGTHTDTQYF. The CDR3 nucleotides read TGTGCCGGCAGGAGAAGTGGTACTCACACAGATACGCAGTATTTT.